Following are 24 T cell receptor beta chains from one sample sequenced in a study of glioma-infiltrating T cells after dendritic cell vaccination. Time point: after dendritic cell vaccination, including at tumor progression/relapse. Some clones are missing from TCRdb's copy, which holds only in-frame ones; the method was immunoSEQ multiplex PCR. The table has 85,000 to 100,000 clones, 65% to 85% seen once; the top ten hold about 5.7%. The sequencing used blood, collected after dendritic cell vaccination. The receptors originated from a human donor with glioblastoma.

For this clone: One junction end disagrees with the germline gene, perhaps due to a read error. The V call is TRBV7-7, the J call TRBJ2-5; D gene ambiguous. The CDR3 consists of 13 residues. Germline V lookup: CDR1 SSHAT, CDR2 FNYEAQ (reference sequence). CDR3 protein: CASSLSPERTQYF. CDR3 bases: TGTGCTAGCAGCCTCTCCCCGGAGCGGACCCAGTACTTC.

The V and J genes are TRBV7-8 and TRBJ1-5; D call uncertain. The V end lost 1 base, the J end lost 4 bases, and 17 bases lay between the germline ends. The CDR3 runs 17 residues. CDR1 and CDR2 (germline): SGHVS, FQNEAQ. CDR3 sequence: CASSLESGIHLNQPQHF. CDR3 sequence (DNA): TGTGCCAGCAGCTTAGAATCGGGGATCCACTTGAATCAGCCCCAGCATTTT. Together with reference TRBV7-8 and TRBJ1-5, the CDR3 gives the full variable domain: GAGVSQSPRYKVAKRGQDVALRCDPISGHVSLFWYQQALGQGPEFLTYFQNEAQLDKSGLPSDRFFAERPEGSVSTLKIQRTQQEDSAVYLCASSLESGIHLNQPQHFGDGTRLSIL.

Comment on this clone: The same CDR3 arises from other DNA sequences in this sample as well. The gene calls are TRBV11-2 and TRBJ1-5; no firm D call. The germline V gene encodes CDR1 SGHAT and CDR2 FQNNGV. V was cut by 1 base and J by 3 bases, with 7 bases left in between. The CDR3 length is 14 residues. The CDR3 DNA reads TGTGCCAGCAGCTTAGGCGGCACCAATCAGCCCCAGCATTTT. Encoded protein: CASSLGGTNQPQHF.

The J gene is TRBJ2-3, the V gene TRBV7-3, with 8 bases aligning to TRBD2. The germline gives CDR1 SGHTA, CDR2 FQGTGA. This CDR3 is 16 amino acids long. J gave up 3 bases and V 5 bases, and 10 bases lay outside the gene matches. The CDR3 spells CASSPSGGGGTDTQYF. CDR3 DNA sequence: TGTGCCAGCAGCCCAAGCGGGGGCGGGGGGACAGATACGCAGTATTTT.

The DNA of the CDR3 is TGTGCCAGCAGTTTGCGCCAGGGAAGACCTAACTATGGCTACACCTTC. It specifies CASSLRQGRPNYGYTF. This sequence joins TRBV28 and TRBJ1-2, with a tentative D call TRBD1 (5 bases). The CDR3 has 16 amino acids. Germline V lookup: CDR1 MDHEN, CDR2 SYDVKM. V was shortened by 3 bases and J by 0 bases, with 14 bases between the two germline ends.

V usage is TRBV5-4 and J usage is TRBJ2-2; 11 bases are a match to TRBD2. The germline V gene encodes CDR1 SGHNT and CDR2 YYREEE (reference sequence). Germline trimming cut 4 bases from V and 4 bases from J; bases unmatched to any gene: 6. The CDR3 contains 16 residues. Here the CDR3 DNA reads TGTGCCAGCAGCCCCTCAGGACTAGCGGGCACCGGGGAGCTGTTTTTT. It translates to CASSPSGLAGTGELFF.

The V call is TRBV27, the J call TRBJ1-5; the D is unclear. The CDR3 contains 13 residues. Trimming cost V 8 bases and J 2 bases, with 10 bases left between them. CDR1 is MNHEY and CDR2 is SMNVEV in the germline V gene (reference sequence). CDR3 residues: CASASMGNQPQHF. The CDR3 DNA is TGTGCCAGCGCGTCGATGGGCAATCAGCCCCAGCATTTT.

This rearrangement joins TRBV5-4 to TRBJ2-7; TRBD2 matches 13 bases. Germline assignment: CDR1 SGHNT and CDR2 YYREEE (reference sequence). This CDR3 spans 17 amino acids. Germline trimming cut 3 bases from V and 0 bases from J; bases unmatched to any gene: 6. CDR3 coding DNA: TGTGCCAGCAGCTGGTCGGGACTAGCGGGGCGCTCCTACGAGCAGTACTTC. Its protein is CASSWSGLAGRSYEQYF.

The chain combines TRBV5-1 with TRBJ2-5; 12 positions match TRBD2. The V segment lost 5 bases and the J segment 3 bases; nucleotides outside the gene matches: 2. Germline V gene lookup returns CDR1 SGHRS and CDR2 YFSETQ. This CDR3 is built from 14 residues. In nucleotides, the CDR3 is TGCGCCAGCAGTCGACTAGCGGGGGAAGAGACCCAGTACTTC. This gives the protein CASSRLAGEETQYF. The whole variable domain, filled in from reference TRBV5-1 and TRBJ2-5, reads KAGVTQTPRYLIKTRGQQVTLSCSPISGHRSVSWYQQTPGQGLQFLFEYFSETQRNKGNFPGRFSGRQFSNSRSEMNVSTLELGDSALYLCASSRLAGEETQYFGPGTRLLVL.

The chain joins TRBV7-2 to TRBJ2-5, with 8 bases lining up with TRBD1. The J call is doubtful: the DNA matches TRBJ2-7 better. The CDR3 length is 16 residues. Germline values: CDR1 SGHTA, CDR2 FQGNSA. Here the CDR3 reads CASSLTPTGASYEQYF. The CDR3 region has the DNA TGTGCCAGCAGCTTAACCCCGACAGGGGCGTCCTACGAGCAGTACTTC.

The chain combines TRBV19 with TRBJ1-5, with TRBD1 matching over 7 bases. This CDR3 region has 15 residues. Per germline, CDR1 LNHDA and CDR2 SQIVND (reference sequence). After removal of 4 bases from V and 1 base from J, the junction contained 4 bases not matched to a gene. Here the CDR3 reads CASSRGQVSNQPQHF. For the CDR3, the DNA is TGTGCCAGTAGTAGAGGACAGGTCAGCAATCAGCCCCAGCATTTT.

This clone appeared a few times. The gene calls are TRBV6-5 and TRBJ1-2; tentatively, D is TRBD1 (6 bases). V lost 7 bases to trimming and J lost 7 bases, with 16 bases between them. There are 13 residues in the CDR3. Germline-derived CDR1 and CDR2 are MNHEY and SVGAGI. CDR3 sequence: CASTTGSLTGYTF. The CDR3 region has the DNA TGTGCCAGCACCACAGGGTCCCTCACTGGCTACACCTTC.

V gene TRBV10-2 combines with J gene TRBJ1-6; D not resolved. The CDR3 runs to 15 residues. Trimming cost V 5 bases and J 7 bases, with 15 bases left between them. Looked up from germline, CDR1 is WSHSY and CDR2 is SAAADI. In DNA form, the CDR3 reads TGCGCCAGCAGTCTTGCGTCGGGGTTCAATTCACCCCTCCACTTT. The encoded protein is CASSLASGFNSPLHF.

The chain combines TRBV4-1 with TRBJ2-5, with unresolved D. Germline V gene data show CDR1 as MGHRA and CDR2 as YSYEKL. There are 15 residues in the CDR3. V was trimmed by 0 bases and J by 2 bases, leaving 10 bases between them. The CDR3 loop reads CASSQDGVTQETQYF. CDR3 DNA: TGCGCCAGCAGCCAAGATGGAGTAACACAAGAGACCCAGTACTTC.

The chain's CDR3 is CASSSPPGGGAGGQYF. CDR3 bases: TGTGCCAGCAGTTCACCCCCCGGGGGGGGCGCAGGTGGGCAGTACTTC. V usage is TRBV28 and J usage is TRBJ2-7; 8 bases are shared with TRBD2. The junction had 17 bases not matched to a gene; V was cut back by 4 bases and J by 9 bases. This CDR3 has 16 residues. Germline CDR1 reads MDHEN; CDR2 reads SYDVKM.

The V call is TRBV28, the J call TRBJ1-2; 8 bases fit TRBD1. Germline CDR1 is MDHEN and CDR2 is SYDVKM. This CDR3 has 13 amino acids. V shed 5 bases and J 6 bases; nucleotides not matched to a gene: 5. The CDR3 region has the DNA TGTGCCAGCAGTCTAGGACAGGGAGATGGCTACACCTTC. Protein: CASSLGQGDGYTF.

The chain recombines TRBV15 with TRBJ2-1; TRBD2 aligns across 13 bases. V trimming: 4 bases; J trimming: 8 bases; junction bases outside the gene matches: 11. CDR1 and CDR2 (germline): LNHNV, YYDKDF (reference sequence). The CDR3 length is 17 residues. The CDR3 sequence is CATSKPGTSGMVHEQFF. In DNA, the CDR3 is TGTGCCACCAGCAAACCCGGGACTAGCGGGATGGTCCATGAGCAGTTCTTC.

The chain uses TRBV30 and TRBJ2-3, with 9 bases matching TRBD2. CDR1 and CDR2 (germline): GTSNPN, SVGIG (reference sequence). This CDR3 comprises 16 residues. V lost 8 bases to trimming and J lost 0 bases; unmatched junction nucleotides: 12. In DNA, the CDR3 is TGTGCCATCCTAGCGGGACCAACTCATAGCACAGATACGCAGTATTTT. Translation: CAILAGPTHSTDTQYF.

The chain combines TRBV6-1 with TRBJ2-1, with a possible D match to TRBD1 (5 bases). The CDR3 spans 15 residues. V was shortened by 1 base and J by 3 bases, with 10 bases between the two germline ends. Germline V gives CDR1 MNHNS, CDR2 SASEGT. The CDR3 region is CASSEGRTHYNEQFF. The CDR3 DNA reads TGTGCCAGCAGTGAAGGTCGGACACACTACAATGAGCAGTTCTTC.

The rearrangement uses TRBV7-9 and TRBJ2-7; 10 bases fit TRBD2. The CDR3 has 16 amino acids. V lost 1 base to trimming and J lost 2 bases; unmatched junction nucleotides: 5. The germline V gene has CDR1 SEHNR and CDR2 FQNEAQ (reference sequence). The DNA of the CDR3 is TGTGCCAGCAGCTTAGGGCCAAGCGGGGGGGCCTACGAGCAGTACTTC. Amino acids: CASSLGPSGGAYEQYF.

This sequence joins TRBV25-1 and TRBJ1-1, with D possibly matching TRBD1 (5 bases). From germline, CDR1 is MGHDK and CDR2 SYGVNS. V was shortened by 0 bases and J by 5 bases, with 7 bases between the two germline ends. The CDR3 runs 13 residues. The CDR3 coding sequence is TGTGCCAGCAGTGAATACAGGGTTACTGAAGCTTTCTTT. Protein sequence: CASSEYRVTEAFF.

This clone has a single count. The rearrangement joins TRBV10-3 to TRBJ1-6; 11 bases fit TRBD1. This CDR3 contains 14 residues. V trimming: 6 bases; J trimming: 9 bases; junction bases outside the gene matches: 4. Germline V CDR1 and CDR2: ENHRY, SYGVKD. The CDR3 protein is CAIRGTGGSSPLHF. CDR3 bases: TGTGCCATCAGGGGGACAGGGGGTAGTTCACCCCTCCACTTT.

This clone was detected only once. The J gene is TRBJ2-3, the V gene TRBV10-3; D gene uncertain. The CDR3 runs to 14 residues. V was pared by 0 bases and J by 7 bases, with 11 bases between. Per germline, CDR1 ENHRY and CDR2 SYGVKD. This CDR3 is CAISESGRSNTQYF. In nucleotides, the CDR3 is TGTGCCATCAGTGAGTCGGGCAGAAGTAATACGCAGTATTTT.

This chain joins TRBV6-6 and TRBJ1-1; D uncertain. Germline V gene data show CDR1 as MNHNY and CDR2 as SVGAGI (reference sequence). The CDR3 loop spans 12 amino acids. V lost 2 bases, J lost 1 base, and 2 bases lay in between. The CDR3 loop is CASSYQNTEAFF. CDR3 in DNA: TGTGCCAGCAGTTACCAGAACACTGAAGCTTTCTTT.